The 4 T cell receptor beta chains below were found in one sample sequenced in a study of blood T cell repertoires in COVID-19. The repertoire was sequenced with immunoSEQ multiplex PCR; TCRdb's copy has only in-frame clones and lacks some. Of about 81,000 clones listed, approximately 90% are singletons. Material for sequencing was peripheral blood. These receptors all stem from a man aged 65 to 85 with active or convalescent COVID-19.

V and J are TRBV7-9 and TRBJ1-2; 9 positions agree with TRBD1. The CDR3 loop spans 14 amino acids. J gave up 6 bases and V 1 base, and 3 bases lay outside the gene matches. The germline gives CDR1 SEHNR, CDR2 FQNEAQ (reference sequence). CDR3 amino acids: CASSLDRGRDGYTF. CDR3 bases: TGTGCCAGCAGCTTAGACAGGGGGCGGGATGGCTACACCTTC.

The rearrangement links TRBV18 to TRBJ2-3, with a tentative D call TRBD1 (5 bases). Germline assignment: CDR1 KGHSH and CDR2 LQKENI. V dropped 2 bases and J dropped 3 bases, with 9 bases sitting between them. This CDR3 is built from 14 residues. CDR3 nucleotide sequence: TGTGCCAGCTCACCAACAGGTGGAACAGATACGCAGTATTTT. This translates into CASSPTGGTDTQYF.

This clone occurred a few times. This rearrangement joins TRBV6-5 to TRBJ1-4; TRBD1 matches 8 bases. CDR1 is MNHEY and CDR2 is SVGAGI in the germline V gene. With 2 bases clipped from V and 3 bases from J, the junction kept 5 bases outside the gene matches. The CDR3 is 16 amino acids. This CDR3 is CASSYLGQGPNEKLFF. The CDR3 nucleotides are TGTGCCAGCAGTTACCTAGGACAGGGACCTAATGAAAAACTGTTTTTT.

The chain combines TRBV5-4 with TRBJ2-5; 8 bases line up with TRBD1. The CDR3 consists of 15 residues. Trimming removed 5 bases from V and 1 base from J; junction bases left unmatched: 7. CDR1 is SGHNT and CDR2 is YYREEE in the germline V gene (reference sequence). The CDR3 bases are TGTGCCAGCAGTCTTCCAGGGGGCGGCCAAGAGACCCAGTACTTC. Its translation: CASSLPGGGQETQYF.